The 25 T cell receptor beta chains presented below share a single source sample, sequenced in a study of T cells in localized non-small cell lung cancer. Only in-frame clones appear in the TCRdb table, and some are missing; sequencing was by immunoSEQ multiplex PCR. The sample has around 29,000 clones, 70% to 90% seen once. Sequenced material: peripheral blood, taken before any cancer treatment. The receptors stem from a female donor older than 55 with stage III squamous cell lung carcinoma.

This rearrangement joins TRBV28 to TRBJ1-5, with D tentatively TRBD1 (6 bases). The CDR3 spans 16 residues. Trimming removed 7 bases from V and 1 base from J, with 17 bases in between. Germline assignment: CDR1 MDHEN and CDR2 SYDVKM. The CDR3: CASTIGGGQSNQPQHF. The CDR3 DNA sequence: TGTGCCAGCACCATAGGGGGGGGCCAGAGCAATCAGCCCCAGCATTTT.

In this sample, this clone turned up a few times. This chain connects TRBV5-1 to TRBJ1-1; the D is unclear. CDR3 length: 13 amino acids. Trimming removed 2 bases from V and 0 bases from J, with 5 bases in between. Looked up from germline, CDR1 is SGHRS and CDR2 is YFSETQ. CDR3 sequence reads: CASSFGMNTEAFF. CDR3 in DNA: TGCGCCAGCAGCTTCGGAATGAACACTGAAGCTTTCTTT.

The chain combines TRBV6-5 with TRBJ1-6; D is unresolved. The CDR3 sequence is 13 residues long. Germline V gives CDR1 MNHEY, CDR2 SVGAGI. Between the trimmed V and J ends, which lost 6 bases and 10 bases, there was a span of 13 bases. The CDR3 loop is CASRRGIWSPLHF. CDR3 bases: TGTGCCAGCAGACGCGGAATATGGTCACCCCTCCACTTT.

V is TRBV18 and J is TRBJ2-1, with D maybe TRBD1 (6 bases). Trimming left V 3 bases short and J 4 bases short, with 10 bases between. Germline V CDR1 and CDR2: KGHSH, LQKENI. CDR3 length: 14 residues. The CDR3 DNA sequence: TGTGCCAGCTCACCGTTGGACAGATACAATGAGCAGTTCTTC. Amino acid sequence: CASSPLDRYNEQFF.

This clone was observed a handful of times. Written as DNA, the CDR3 is TGTGCCAGCAGTCGTACAGCGCACACTGAAGCTTTCTTT. It is translated as CASSRTAHTEAFF. The rearrangement links TRBV27 to TRBJ1-1, with D hard to call. The V end was cut by 5 bases, the J end by 3 bases, with 10 bases between. Per germline, CDR1 MNHEY and CDR2 SMNVEV (reference sequence). The length of the CDR3 is 13 residues.

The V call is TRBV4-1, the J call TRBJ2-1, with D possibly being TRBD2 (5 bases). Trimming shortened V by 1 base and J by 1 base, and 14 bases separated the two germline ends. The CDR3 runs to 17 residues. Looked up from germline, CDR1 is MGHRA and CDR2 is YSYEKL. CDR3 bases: TGCGCCAGCAGCCAAGTGGACCTCGGGGTGTCCTACAATGAGCAGTTCTTC. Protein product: CASSQVDLGVSYNEQFF.

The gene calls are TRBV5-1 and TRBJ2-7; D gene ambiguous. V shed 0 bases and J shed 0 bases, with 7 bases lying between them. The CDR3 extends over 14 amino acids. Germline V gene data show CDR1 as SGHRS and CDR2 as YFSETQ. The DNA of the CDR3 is TGCGCCAGCAGCTTGGTCCCTGGCTCCTACGAGCAGTACTTC. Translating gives CASSLVPGSYEQYF.

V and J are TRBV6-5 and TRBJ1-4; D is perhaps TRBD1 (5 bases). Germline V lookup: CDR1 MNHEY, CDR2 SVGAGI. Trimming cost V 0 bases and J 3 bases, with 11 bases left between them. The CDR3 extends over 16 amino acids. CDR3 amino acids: CASSYSSAGANEKLFF. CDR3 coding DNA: TGTGCCAGCAGTTACTCGAGCGCGGGGGCTAATGAAAAACTGTTTTTT.

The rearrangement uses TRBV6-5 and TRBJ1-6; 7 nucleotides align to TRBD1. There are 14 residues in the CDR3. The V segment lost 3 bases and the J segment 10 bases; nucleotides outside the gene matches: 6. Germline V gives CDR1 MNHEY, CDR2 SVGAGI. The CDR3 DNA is TGTGCCAGCAGTTATCGACAGGGACAGTCACCCCTCCACTTT. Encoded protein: CASSYRQGQSPLHF.

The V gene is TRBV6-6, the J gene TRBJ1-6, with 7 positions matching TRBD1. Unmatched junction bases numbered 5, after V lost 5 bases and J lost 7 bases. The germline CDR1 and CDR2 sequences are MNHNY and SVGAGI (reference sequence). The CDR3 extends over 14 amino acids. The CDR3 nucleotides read TGTGCCAGCAGTCGACAGGGAGGAAATTCACCCCTCCACTTT. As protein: CASSRQGGNSPLHF.

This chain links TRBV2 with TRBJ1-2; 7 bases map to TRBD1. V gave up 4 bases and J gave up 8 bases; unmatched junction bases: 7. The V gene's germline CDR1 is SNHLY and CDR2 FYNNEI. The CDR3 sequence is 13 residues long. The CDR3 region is CASSGDSEDGYTF. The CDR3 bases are TGTGCCAGCAGTGGGGACAGCGAGGACGGCTACACCTTC.

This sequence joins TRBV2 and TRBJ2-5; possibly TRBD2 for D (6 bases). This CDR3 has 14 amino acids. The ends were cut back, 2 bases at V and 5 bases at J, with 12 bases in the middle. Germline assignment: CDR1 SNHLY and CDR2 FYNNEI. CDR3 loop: CASSEYSSGETQYF. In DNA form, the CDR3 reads TGTGCCAGCAGTGAATATTCCAGCGGGGAGACCCAGTACTTC.

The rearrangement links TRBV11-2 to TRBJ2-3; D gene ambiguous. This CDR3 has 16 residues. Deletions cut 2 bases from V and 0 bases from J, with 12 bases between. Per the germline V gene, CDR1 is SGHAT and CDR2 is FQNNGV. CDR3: CASSLFPPYSTDTQYF. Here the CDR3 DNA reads TGTGCCAGCAGCTTATTCCCCCCGTATAGCACAGATACGCAGTATTTT.

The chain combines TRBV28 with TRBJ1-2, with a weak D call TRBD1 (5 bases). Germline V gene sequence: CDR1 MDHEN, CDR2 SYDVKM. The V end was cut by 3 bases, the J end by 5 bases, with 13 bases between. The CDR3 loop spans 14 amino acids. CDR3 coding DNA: TGTGCCAGCAGTTTTTCTCAGGGTCAATATGGCTACACCTTC. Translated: CASSFSQGQYGYTF.

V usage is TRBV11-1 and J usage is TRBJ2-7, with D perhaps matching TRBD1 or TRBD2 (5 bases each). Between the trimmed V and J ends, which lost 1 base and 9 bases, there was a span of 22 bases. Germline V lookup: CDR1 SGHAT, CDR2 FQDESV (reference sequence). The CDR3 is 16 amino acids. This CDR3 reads CASSLGATWGSRVQYF. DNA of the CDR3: TGTGCCAGCAGCTTAGGAGCCACCTGGGGGTCGCGGGTGCAGTACTTC.

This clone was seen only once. This CDR3 is CASSPGGTEETQYF. The CDR3 nucleotides are TGCGCCAGCAGCCCGGGGGGGACAGAAGAGACCCAGTACTTC. The chain has TRBV5-1 and TRBJ2-5, with D possibly matching TRBD2 (8 bases). Germline values: CDR1 SGHRS, CDR2 YFSETQ. The CDR3 is 14 residues long. V lost 4 bases to trimming and J lost 3 bases, with 13 bases between them.

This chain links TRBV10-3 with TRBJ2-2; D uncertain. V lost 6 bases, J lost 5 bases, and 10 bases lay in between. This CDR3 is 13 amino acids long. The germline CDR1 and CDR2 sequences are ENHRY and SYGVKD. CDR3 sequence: CAISAVLTGELFF. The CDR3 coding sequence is TGTGCCATCAGCGCGGTACTAACCGGGGAGCTGTTTTTT.

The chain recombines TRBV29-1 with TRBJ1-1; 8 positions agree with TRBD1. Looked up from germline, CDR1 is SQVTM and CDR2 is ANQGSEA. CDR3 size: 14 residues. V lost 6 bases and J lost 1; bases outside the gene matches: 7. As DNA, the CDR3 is TGCAGCGTCGTGACAGGGGCGGGGAACACTGAAGCTTTCTTT. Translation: CSVVTGAGNTEAFF. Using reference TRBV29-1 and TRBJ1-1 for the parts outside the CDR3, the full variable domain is SAVISQKPSRDICQRGTSLTIQCQVDSQVTMMFWYRQQPGQSLTLIATANQGSEATYESGFVIDKFPISRPNLTFSTLTVSNMSPEDSSIYLCSVVTGAGNTEAFFGQGTRLTVV.

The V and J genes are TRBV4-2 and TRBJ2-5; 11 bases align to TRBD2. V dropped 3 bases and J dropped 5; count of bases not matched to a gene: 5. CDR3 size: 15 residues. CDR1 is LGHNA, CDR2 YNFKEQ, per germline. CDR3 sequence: CASSHLLAGDETQYF. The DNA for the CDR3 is TGTGCCAGCAGCCACCTACTAGCGGGAGATGAGACCCAGTACTTC.

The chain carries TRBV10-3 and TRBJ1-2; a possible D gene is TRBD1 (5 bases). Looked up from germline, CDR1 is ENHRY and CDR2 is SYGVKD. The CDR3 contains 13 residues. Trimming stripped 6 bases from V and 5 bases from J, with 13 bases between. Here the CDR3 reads CAISPGTFYGYTF. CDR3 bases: TGTGCCATCAGCCCCGGGACCTTTTATGGCTACACCTTC.

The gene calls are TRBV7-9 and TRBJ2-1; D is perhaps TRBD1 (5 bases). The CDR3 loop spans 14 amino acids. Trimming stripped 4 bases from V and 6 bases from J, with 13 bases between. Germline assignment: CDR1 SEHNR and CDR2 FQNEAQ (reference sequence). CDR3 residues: CASSSHYQGNEQFF. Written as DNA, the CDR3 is TGTGCCAGCAGCTCTCATTACCAGGGCAATGAGCAGTTCTTC.

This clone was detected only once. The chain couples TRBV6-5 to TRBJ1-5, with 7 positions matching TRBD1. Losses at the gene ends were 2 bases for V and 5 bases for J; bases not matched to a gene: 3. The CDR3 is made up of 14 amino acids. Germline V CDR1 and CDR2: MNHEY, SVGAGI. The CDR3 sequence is CASSYNRGDQPQHF. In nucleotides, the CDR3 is TGTGCCAGCAGTTACAACAGGGGAGATCAGCCCCAGCATTTT.

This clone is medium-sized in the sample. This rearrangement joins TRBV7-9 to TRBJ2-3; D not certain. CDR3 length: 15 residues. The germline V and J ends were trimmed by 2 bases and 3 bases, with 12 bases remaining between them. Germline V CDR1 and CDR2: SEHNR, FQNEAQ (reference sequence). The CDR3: CASSLLGRPTDTQYF. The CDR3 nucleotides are TGTGCCAGCAGCTTACTAGGCCGACCAACAGATACGCAGTATTTT.

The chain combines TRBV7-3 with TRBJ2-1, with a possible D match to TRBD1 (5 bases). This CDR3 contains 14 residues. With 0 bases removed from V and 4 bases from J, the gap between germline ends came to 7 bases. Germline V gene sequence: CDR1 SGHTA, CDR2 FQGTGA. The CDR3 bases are TGTGCCAGCAGCTTAACGACAGAGTACAATGAGCAGTTCTTC. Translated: CASSLTTEYNEQFF.

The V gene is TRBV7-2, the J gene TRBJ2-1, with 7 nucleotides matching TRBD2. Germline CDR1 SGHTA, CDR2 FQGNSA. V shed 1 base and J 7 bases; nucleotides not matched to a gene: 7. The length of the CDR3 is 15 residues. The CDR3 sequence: CASSLGGGSRNEQFF. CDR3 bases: TGTGCCAGCAGCTTAGGCGGGGGAAGTCGAAATGAGCAGTTCTTC.